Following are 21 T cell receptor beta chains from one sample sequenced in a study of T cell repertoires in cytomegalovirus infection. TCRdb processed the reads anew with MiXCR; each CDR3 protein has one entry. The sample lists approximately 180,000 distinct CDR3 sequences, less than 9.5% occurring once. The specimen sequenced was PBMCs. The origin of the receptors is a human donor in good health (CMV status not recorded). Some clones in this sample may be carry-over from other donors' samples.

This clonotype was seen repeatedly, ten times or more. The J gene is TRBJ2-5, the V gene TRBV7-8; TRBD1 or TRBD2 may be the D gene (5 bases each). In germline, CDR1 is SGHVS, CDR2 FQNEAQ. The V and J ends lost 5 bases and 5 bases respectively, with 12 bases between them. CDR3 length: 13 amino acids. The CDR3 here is CASSPGTRETQYF. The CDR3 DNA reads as TGTGCCAGCAGCCCCGGGACGAGGGAGACCCAGTACTTC. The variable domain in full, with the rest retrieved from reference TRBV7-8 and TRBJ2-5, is GAGVSQSPRYKVAKRGQDVALRCDPISGHVSLFWYQQALGQGPEFLTYFQNEAQLDKSGLPSDRFFAERPEGSVSTLKIQRTQQEDSAVYLCASSPGTRETQYFGPGTRLLVL.

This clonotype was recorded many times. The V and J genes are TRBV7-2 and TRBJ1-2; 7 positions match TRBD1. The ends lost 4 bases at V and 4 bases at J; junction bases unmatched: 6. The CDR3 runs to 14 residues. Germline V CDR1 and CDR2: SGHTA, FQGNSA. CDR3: CASSSDRTIYGYTF. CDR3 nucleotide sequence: TGTGCCAGCAGCTCGGACAGGACGATCTATGGCTACACCTTC.

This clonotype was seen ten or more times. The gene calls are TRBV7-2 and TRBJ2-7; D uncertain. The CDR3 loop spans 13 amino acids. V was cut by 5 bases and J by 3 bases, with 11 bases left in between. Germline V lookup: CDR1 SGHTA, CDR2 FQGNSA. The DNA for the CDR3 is TGTGCCAGCAGCGCGAACAACGGCTACGAGCAGTACTTC. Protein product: CASSANNGYEQYF. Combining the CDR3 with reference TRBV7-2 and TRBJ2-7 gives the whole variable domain GAGVSQSPSNKVTEKGKDVELRCDPISGHTALYWYRQSLGQGLEFLIYFQGNSAPDKSGLPSDRFSAERTGGSVSTLTIQRTQQEDSAVYLCASSANNGYEQYFGPGTRLTVT.

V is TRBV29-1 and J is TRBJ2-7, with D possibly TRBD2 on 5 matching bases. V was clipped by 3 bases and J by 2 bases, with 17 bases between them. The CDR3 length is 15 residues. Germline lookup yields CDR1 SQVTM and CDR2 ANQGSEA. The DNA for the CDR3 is TGCAGCGTTGAGGGAAGTCAAAGCGGCACCTACGAGCAGTACTTC. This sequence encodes CSVEGSQSGTYEQYF.

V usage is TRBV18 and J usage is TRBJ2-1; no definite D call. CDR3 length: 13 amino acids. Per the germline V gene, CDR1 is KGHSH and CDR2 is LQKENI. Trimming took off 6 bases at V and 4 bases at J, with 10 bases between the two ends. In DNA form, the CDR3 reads TGTGCCAGCTCGCAACAGAAATACAATGAGCAGTTCTTC. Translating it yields CASSQQKYNEQFF.

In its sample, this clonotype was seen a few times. CDR3 in amino acids: CATSDTKGLAGETQYF. The CDR3 coding sequence is TGTGCCACCAGTGATACCAAGGGACTAGCGGGCGAGACCCAGTACTTC. J is TRBJ2-5 and V is TRBV24-1, with TRBD2 identical over 12 bases. Germline V gene lookup returns CDR1 KGHDR and CDR2 SFDVKD. The CDR3 is made up of 16 amino acids. The junction had 6 bases not matched to a gene; V was cut back by 3 bases and J by 5 bases.

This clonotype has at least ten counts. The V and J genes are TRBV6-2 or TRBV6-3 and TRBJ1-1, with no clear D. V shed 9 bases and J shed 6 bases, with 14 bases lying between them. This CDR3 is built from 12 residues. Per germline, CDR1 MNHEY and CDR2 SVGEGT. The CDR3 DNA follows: TGTGCCAGTAAGGGAGTTGCGGCTGAAGCTTTCTTT. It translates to CASKGVAAEAFF.

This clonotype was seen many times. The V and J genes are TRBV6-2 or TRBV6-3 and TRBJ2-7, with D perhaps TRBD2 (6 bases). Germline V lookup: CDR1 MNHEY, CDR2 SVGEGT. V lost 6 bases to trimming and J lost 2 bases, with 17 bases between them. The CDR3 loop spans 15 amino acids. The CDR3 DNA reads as TGTGCCAGCAGAGGCAACCGGGACTTAGCCTACGAGCAGTACTTC. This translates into CASRGNRDLAYEQYF.

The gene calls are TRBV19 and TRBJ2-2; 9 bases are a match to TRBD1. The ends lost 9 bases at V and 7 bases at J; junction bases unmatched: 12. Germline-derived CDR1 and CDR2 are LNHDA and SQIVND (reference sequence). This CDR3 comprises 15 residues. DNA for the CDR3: TGTGCCAGGGGCCGGGACAGGGATATGGACGGGGAGCTGTTTTTT. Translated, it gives CARGRDRDMDGELFF.

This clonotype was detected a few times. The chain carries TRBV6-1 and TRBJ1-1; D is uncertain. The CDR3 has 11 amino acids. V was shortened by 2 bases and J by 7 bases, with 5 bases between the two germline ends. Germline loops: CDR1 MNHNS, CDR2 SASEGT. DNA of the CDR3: TGTGCCAGCAGTGAACGGATTGAAGCTTTCTTT. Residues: CASSERIEAFF.

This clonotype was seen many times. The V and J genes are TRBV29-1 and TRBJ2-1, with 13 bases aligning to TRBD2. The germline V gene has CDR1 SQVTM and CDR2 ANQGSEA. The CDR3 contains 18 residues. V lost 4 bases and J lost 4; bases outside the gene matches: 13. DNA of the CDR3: TGCAGCGTTGCACTGAGTGGACCGGGACTAGCGGGGTACAATGAGCAGTTCTTC. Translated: CSVALSGPGLAGYNEQFF.

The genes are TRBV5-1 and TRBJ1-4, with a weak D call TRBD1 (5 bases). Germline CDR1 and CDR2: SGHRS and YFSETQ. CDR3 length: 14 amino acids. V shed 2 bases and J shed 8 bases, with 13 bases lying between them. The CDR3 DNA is TGCGCCAGCAGCTTCCGGGACTCCCCCGAAAAACTGTTTTTT. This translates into CASSFRDSPEKLFF.

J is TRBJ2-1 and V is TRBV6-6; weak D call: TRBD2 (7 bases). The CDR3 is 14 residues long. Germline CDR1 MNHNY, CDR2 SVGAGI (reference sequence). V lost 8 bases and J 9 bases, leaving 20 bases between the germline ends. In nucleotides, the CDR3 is TGTGCCAGCTACAAAGGGGGGGGGCTTATTGAGCAGTTCTTC. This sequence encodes CASYKGGGLIEQFF.

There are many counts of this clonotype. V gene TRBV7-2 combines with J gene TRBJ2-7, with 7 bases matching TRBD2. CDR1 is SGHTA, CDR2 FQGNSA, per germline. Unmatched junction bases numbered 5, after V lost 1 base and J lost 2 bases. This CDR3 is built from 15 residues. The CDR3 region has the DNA TGTGCCAGCAGCTTAGGACTAGCCCCAACCTACGAGCAGTACTTC. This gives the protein CASSLGLAPTYEQYF.

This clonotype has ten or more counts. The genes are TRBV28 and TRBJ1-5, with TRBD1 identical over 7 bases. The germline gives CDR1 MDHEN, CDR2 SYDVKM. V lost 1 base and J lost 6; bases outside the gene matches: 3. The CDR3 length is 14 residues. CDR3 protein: CASSLLQGSQPQHF. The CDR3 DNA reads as TGTGCCAGCAGTTTATTACAGGGGAGTCAGCCCCAGCATTTT.

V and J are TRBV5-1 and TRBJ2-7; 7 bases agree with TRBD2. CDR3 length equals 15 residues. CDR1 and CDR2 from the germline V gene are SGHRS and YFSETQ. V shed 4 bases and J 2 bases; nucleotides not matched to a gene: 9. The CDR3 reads CASSAGASGTYEQYF. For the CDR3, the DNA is TGCGCCAGCAGCGCGGGCGCTAGCGGTACCTACGAGCAGTACTTC.

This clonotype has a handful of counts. The DNA for the CDR3 is TGTGCCAGCTCTTCGACTAGCGGGAGAAATGAGCAGTTCTTC. Its translation is CASSSTSGRNEQFF. This chain joins TRBV18 and TRBJ2-1; TRBD2 agrees at 12 bases. The ends lost 6 bases at V and 7 bases at J; junction bases unmatched: 4. In germline, CDR1 is KGHSH, CDR2 LQKENI. This CDR3 comprises 14 residues.

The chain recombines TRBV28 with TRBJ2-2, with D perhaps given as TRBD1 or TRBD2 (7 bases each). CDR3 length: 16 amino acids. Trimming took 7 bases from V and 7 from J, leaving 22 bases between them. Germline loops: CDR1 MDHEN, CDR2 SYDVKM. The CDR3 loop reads CASIGTVGGADGELFF. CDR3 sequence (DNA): TGTGCCAGCATCGGGACAGTAGGGGGGGCCGACGGGGAGCTGTTTTTT.

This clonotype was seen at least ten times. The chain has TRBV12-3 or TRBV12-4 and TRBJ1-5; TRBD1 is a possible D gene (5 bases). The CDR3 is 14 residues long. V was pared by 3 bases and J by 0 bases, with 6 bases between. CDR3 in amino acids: CASSFGTSNQPQHF. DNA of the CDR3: TGTGCCAGCAGTTTCGGGACTAGCAATCAGCCCCAGCATTTT.

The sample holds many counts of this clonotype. This CDR3 reads CASSLGQGTDGYTF. The CDR3 DNA sequence: TGTGCCAGCAGCTTGGGACAGGGGACGGATGGCTACACCTTC. The chain combines TRBV7-8 with TRBJ1-2; 10 nucleotides line up with TRBD1. Germline lookup yields CDR1 SGHVS and CDR2 FQNEAQ. Germline trimming cut 3 bases from V and 6 bases from J; bases unmatched to any gene: 4. This CDR3 comprises 14 residues.

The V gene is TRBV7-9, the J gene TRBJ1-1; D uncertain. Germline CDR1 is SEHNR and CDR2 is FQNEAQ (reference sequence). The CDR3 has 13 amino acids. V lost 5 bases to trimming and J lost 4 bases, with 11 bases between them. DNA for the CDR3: TGTGCCAGCAGCGCCACACAGAGCACTGAAGCTTTCTTT. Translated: CASSATQSTEAFF. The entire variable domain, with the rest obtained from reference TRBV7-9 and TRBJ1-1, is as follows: DTGVSQNPRHKITKRGQNVTFRCDPISEHNRLYWYRQTLGQGPEFLTYFQNEAQLEKSRLLSDRFSAERPKGSFSTLEIQRTEQGDSAMYLCASSATQSTEAFFGQGTRLTVV.